This TCR beta chain is drawn from a study of Graves' ophthalmopathy and Graves' hyperthyroidism. About the research overall: Stable hyperthyroid donors showed no ophthalmopathy during 18 months follow-up. Study results and caveats: Blood repertoires reportedly contained most expanded thyroid clonotypes above 0.001 frequency.

The germline V gene has CDR1 SEHNR and CDR2 FQNEAQ (reference sequence). The CDR3 covers 17 residues. Trimming removed 1 base at V and 1 base at J, with 14 bases between. TCR beta CDR3 regions were amplified from RNA transcripts. Following a first-round RT-PCR that used HTBI primers, a second-round multiplex PCR was carried out. TCRdb re-called the multiplex PCR reads with MiXCR, one entry per CDR3 protein. Among about 1.2 million distinct CDR3 sequences listed, about two fifths were seen once. About this clonotype itself: Antigen specificity is unknown.

Aged 18 to 65, hyperthyroidism patients had been newly diagnosed, with under 2 months' duration. Patients with other autoimmune diseases, uncontrolled infections, pregnancy or lactation were excluded. The V and J genes are TRBV7-9 and TRBJ1-5; D perhaps matches TRBD1 (6 bases). What was sequenced was peripheral blood or thyroid tissue (not recorded which). The receptor was derived from an adult man with Graves' hyperthyroidism. The CDR3 spells CASSLGGGAGSNQPQHF. The DNA of the CDR3 is TGTGCCAGCAGCTTAGGCGGGGGGGCGGGAAGCAATCAGCCCCAGCATTTT.